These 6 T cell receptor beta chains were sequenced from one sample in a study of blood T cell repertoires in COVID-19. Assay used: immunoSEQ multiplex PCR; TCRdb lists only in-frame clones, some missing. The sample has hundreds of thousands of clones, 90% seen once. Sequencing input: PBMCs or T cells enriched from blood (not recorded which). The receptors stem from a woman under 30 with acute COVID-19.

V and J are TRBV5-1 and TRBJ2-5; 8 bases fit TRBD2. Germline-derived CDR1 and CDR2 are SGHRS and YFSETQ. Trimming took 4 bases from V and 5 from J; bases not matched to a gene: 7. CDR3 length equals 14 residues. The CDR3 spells CASSPDSGIETQYF. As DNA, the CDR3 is TGCGCCAGCAGCCCGGATAGCGGGATCGAGACCCAGTACTTC.

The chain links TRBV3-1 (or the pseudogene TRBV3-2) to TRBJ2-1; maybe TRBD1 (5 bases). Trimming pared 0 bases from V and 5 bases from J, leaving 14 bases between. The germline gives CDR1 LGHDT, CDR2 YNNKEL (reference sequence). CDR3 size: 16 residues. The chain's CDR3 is CASSQDRGGINNEQFF. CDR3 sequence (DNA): TGTGCCAGCAGCCAAGATAGGGGCGGTATAAACAATGAGCAGTTCTTC.

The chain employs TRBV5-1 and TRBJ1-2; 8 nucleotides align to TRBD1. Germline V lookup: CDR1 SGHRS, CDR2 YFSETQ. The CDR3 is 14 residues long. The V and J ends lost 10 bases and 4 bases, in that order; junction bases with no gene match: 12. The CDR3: CASTLGQGIYGYTF. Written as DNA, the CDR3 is TGCGCCTCGACGTTAGGACAGGGTATCTATGGCTACACCTTC. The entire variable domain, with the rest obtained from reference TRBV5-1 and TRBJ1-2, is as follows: KAGVTQTPRYLIKTRGQQVTLSCSPISGHRSVSWYQQTPGQGLQFLFEYFSETQRNKGNFPGRFSGRQFSNSRSEMNVSTLELGDSALYLCASTLGQGIYGYTFGSGTRLTVV.

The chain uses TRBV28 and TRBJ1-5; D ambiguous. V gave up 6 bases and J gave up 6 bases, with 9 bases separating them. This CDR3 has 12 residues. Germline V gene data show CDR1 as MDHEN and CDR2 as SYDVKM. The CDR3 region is CASRYRSQPQHF. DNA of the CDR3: TGTGCCAGCAGGTATAGAAGTCAGCCCCAGCATTTT.

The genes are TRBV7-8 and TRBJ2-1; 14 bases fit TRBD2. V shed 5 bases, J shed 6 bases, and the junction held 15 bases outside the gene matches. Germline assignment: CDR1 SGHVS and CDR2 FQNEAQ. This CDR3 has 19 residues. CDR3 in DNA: TGTGCCAGCAGCCCGCCGGGACTAGCGGGAGTTGTCATAAGCAATGAGCAGTTCTTC. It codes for CASSPPGLAGVVISNEQFF.

Here the CDR3 reads CASSRLSSTDTQYF. The CDR3 DNA sequence: TGTGCCAGCAGTCGACTGTCTAGCACAGATACGCAGTATTTT. The chain employs TRBV6-5 and TRBJ2-3; D unresolved. The V and J ends lost 5 bases and 0 bases respectively, with 9 bases between them. The CDR3 consists of 14 residues. Per the germline V gene, CDR1 is MNHEY and CDR2 is SVGAGI.